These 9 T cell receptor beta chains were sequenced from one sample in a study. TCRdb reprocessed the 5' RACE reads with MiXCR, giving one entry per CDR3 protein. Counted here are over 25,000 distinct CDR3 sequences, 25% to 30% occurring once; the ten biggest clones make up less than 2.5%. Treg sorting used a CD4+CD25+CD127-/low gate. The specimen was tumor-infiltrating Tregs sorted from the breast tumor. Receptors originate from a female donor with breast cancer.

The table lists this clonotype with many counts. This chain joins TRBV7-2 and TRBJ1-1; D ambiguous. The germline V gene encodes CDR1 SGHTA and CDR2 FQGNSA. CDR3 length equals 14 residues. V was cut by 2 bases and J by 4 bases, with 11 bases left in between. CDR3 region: CASSLSAGVTEAFF. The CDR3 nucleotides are TGTGCCAGCAGCTTATCCGCGGGTGTCACTGAAGCTTTCTTT.

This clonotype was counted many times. CDR3 protein: CASSPRHEGNQPQHF. In nucleotides, the CDR3 is TGTGCCAGCAGCCCTCGACATGAGGGCAATCAGCCCCAGCATTTT. This rearrangement joins TRBV3-1 to TRBJ1-5; D is unresolved. This CDR3 is built from 15 residues. Per the germline V gene, CDR1 is LGHDT and CDR2 is YNNKEL (reference sequence). Trimming cost V 4 bases and J 2 bases, with 12 bases left between them.

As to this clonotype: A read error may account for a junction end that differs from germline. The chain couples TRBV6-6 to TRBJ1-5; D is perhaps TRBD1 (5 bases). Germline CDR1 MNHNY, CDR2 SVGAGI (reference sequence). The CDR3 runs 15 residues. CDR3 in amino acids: CASSYPGRVNQPQRF. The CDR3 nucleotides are TGTGCCAGCAGTTACCCTGGCAGGGTCAATCAGCCCCAGCGTTTT.

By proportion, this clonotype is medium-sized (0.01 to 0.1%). The chain's CDR3 is CSARDPQASNEQFF. The CDR3 bases are TGCAGTGCTAGAGATCCCCAGGCTAGTAATGAGCAGTTCTTC. This chain connects TRBV20-1 to TRBJ2-1; no reliable D call. Looked up from germline, CDR1 is DFQATT and CDR2 is SNEGSKA (reference sequence). This CDR3 has 14 residues. V was pared by 0 bases and J by 7 bases, with 13 bases between.

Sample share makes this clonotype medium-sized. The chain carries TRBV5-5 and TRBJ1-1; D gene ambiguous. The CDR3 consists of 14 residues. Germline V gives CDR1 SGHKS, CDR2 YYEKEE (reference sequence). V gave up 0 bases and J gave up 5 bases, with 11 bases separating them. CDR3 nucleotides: TGTGCCAGCAGCTTGGTTGGGCGATCGACTGAAGCTTTCTTT. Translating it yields CASSLVGRSTEAFF.

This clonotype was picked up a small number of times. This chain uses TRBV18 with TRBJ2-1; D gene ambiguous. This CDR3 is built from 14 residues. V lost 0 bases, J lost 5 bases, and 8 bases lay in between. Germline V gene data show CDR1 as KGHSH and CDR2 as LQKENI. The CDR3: CASSPPIGDNEQFF. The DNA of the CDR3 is TGTGCCAGCTCACCACCAATCGGAGACAATGAGCAGTTCTTC.

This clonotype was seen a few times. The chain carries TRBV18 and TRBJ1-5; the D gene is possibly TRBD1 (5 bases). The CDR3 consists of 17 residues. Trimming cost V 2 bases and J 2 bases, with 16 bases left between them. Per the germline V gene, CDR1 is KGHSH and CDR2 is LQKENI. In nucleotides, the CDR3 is TGTGCCAGCTCACCAGGGGTTGGCGGGGCTCGCAATCAGCCCCAGCATTTT. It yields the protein CASSPGVGGARNQPQHF.

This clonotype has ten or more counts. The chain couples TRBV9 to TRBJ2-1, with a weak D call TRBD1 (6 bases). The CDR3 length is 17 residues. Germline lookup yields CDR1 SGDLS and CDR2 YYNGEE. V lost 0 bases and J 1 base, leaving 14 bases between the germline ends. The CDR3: CASSVGPTGLSYNEQFF. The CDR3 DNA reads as TGTGCCAGCAGCGTAGGCCCCACAGGGCTATCCTACAATGAGCAGTTCTTC.

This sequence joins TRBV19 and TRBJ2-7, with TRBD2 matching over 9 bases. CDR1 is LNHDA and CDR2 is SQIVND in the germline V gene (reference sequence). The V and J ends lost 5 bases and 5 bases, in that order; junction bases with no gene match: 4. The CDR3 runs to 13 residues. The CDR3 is CASSAASGDEQYF. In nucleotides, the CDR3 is TGTGCCAGTAGTGCTGCTAGCGGGGACGAGCAGTACTTC.